These 14 T cell receptor beta chains were sequenced from one sample in a study of T cell responses to AZD1222 COVID-19 vaccine. Only in-frame clones appear in the TCRdb table, and some are missing; sequencing was by immunoSEQ multiplex PCR. The table includes 95,000 to 110,000 clones, 70% to 90% detected once. The sample in question was peripheral blood, obtained on day 0 of AZD1222 vaccination. These TCRs come from an adult in good health.

The V gene is TRBV18, the J gene TRBJ1-4, with a tentative D call TRBD1 (6 bases). CDR3 size: 16 residues. V shed 0 bases and J shed 4 bases, with 12 bases lying between them. Germline CDR1 is KGHSH and CDR2 is LQKENI. The CDR3 DNA reads as TGTGCCAGCTCACCACCGGCGGGGGCCTATAATGAAAAACTGTTTTTT. This codes for CASSPPAGAYNEKLFF.

The chain carries TRBV3-1 (or the pseudogene TRBV3-2) and TRBJ1-6; 7 bases are shared with TRBD1. The junction had 7 bases not matched to a gene; V was cut back by 4 bases and J by 10 bases. This CDR3 has 14 amino acids. Germline CDR1 reads LGHDT; CDR2 reads YNNKEL (reference sequence). The CDR3 protein is CASSPRTGGSPLHF. CDR3 bases: TGTGCCAGCAGCCCTAGGACAGGAGGGTCACCCCTCCACTTT.

The gene calls are TRBV7-8 and TRBJ1-2; no clear D gene. The CDR3 runs to 12 residues. The germline V gene encodes CDR1 SGHVS and CDR2 FQNEAQ. The V end lost 4 bases, the J end lost 6 bases, and 9 bases lay between the germline ends. CDR3 bases: TGTGCCAGCAGCTACCCAAGGGATGGCTACACCTTC. It encodes CASSYPRDGYTF.

This clone occurred a few times. V is TRBV4-2 and J is TRBJ2-7, with 10 bases matching TRBD2. V shed 0 bases and J 0 bases; nucleotides not matched to a gene: 11. Germline V lookup: CDR1 LGHNA, CDR2 YNFKEQ. The CDR3 has 19 residues. The DNA of the CDR3 is TGTGCCAGCAGCCAAGATCGGGGGCGACTAGCGGGTAGCTCCTACGAGCAGTACTTC. This translates into CASSQDRGRLAGSSYEQYF.

The chain combines TRBV4-3 with TRBJ2-7; 13 bases match TRBD2. CDR1 and CDR2 from the germline V gene are LGHNA and YSLEER. CDR3 size: 14 residues. Trimming cost V 4 bases and J 8 bases; bases outside gene matches: 5. The CDR3 here is CASSPQGTSGKQYF. The CDR3 nucleotides are TGCGCCAGCAGCCCTCAAGGGACTAGCGGGAAGCAGTACTTC.

This chain links TRBV9 with TRBJ1-6; 10 bases line up with TRBD1. Germline V gene lookup returns CDR1 SGDLS and CDR2 YYNGEE. The CDR3 sequence is 21 residues long. The V segment lost 4 bases and the J segment 2 bases; nucleotides outside the gene matches: 18. In nucleotides, the CDR3 is TGTGCCAGCAGCTATTTCCCAGAGGGACAGGGGTCGAATACCTATAATTCACCCCTCCACTTT. Amino acids: CASSYFPEGQGSNTYNSPLHF.

This clone was detected a few times. The chain uses TRBV6-5 and TRBJ2-2; a weak D match, TRBD1 (6 bases). The CDR3 consists of 14 residues. Per the germline V gene, CDR1 is MNHEY and CDR2 is SVGAGI. Deletions cut 6 bases from V and 6 bases from J, with 14 bases between. This CDR3 reads CASRQGYSAGELFF. CDR3 in DNA: TGTGCCAGCAGACAGGGATATAGCGCCGGGGAGCTGTTTTTT.

V and J are TRBV6-2 or TRBV6-3 and TRBJ2-7; D remains unclear. Germline V gene lookup returns CDR1 MNHEY and CDR2 SVGEGT. Trimming shortened V by 0 bases and J by 1 base, and 7 bases separated the two germline ends. CDR3 size: 14 residues. CDR3 DNA sequence: TGTGCCAGCAGTTACTCGCCCCTGTCCTACGAGCAGTACTTC. Protein sequence: CASSYSPLSYEQYF.

In this sample, this clone turned up once. The chain employs TRBV7-9 and TRBJ2-7; 8 bases fit TRBD1. J gave up 4 bases and V 5 bases, and 10 bases lay outside the gene matches. In germline, CDR1 is SEHNR, CDR2 FQNEAQ (reference sequence). CDR3 length: 15 residues. CDR3 DNA sequence: TGTGCCAGCAGCCCCGTCCAGGGGGCTTGGTACGAGCAGTACTTC. Translation: CASSPVQGAWYEQYF.

The chain carries TRBV5-1 and TRBJ2-3; TRBD2 agrees at 8 bases. The CDR3 has 16 residues. CDR1 is SGHRS and CDR2 is YFSETQ in the germline V gene. The junction had 8 bases not matched to a gene; V was cut back by 3 bases and J by 2 bases. Here the CDR3 DNA reads TGCGCCAGCAGCTATAGCCCTAGCGGGTCCACAGATACGCAGTATTTT. This gives the protein CASSYSPSGSTDTQYF.

The V gene is TRBV3-1 (or the pseudogene TRBV3-2), the J gene TRBJ2-7; unclear D gene. The length of the CDR3 is 14 residues. The germline V gene has CDR1 LGHDT and CDR2 YNNKEL (reference sequence). V lost 2 bases, J lost 4 bases, and 12 bases lay in between. CDR3 bases: TGTGCCAGCAGCCAAACCGGGTCCACATACGAGCAGTACTTC. It translates to CASSQTGSTYEQYF.

V usage is TRBV6-5 and J usage is TRBJ2-7; 7 bases are shared with TRBD1. The V segment lost 3 bases and the J segment 0 bases; nucleotides outside the gene matches: 2. The germline V gene encodes CDR1 MNHEY and CDR2 SVGAGI. This CDR3 is 14 amino acids long. The CDR3 loop reads CASSYRDSSYEQYF. CDR3 bases: TGTGCCAGCAGTTATCGGGACAGCTCCTACGAGCAGTACTTC.

This chain uses TRBV19 with TRBJ2-7; 9 nucleotides align to TRBD2. The CDR3 is 15 residues long. Per germline, CDR1 LNHDA and CDR2 SQIVND (reference sequence). V lost 6 bases and J lost 1; bases outside the gene matches: 7. The DNA for the CDR3 is TGTGCCAGTAGCCGGACTAGCGATACTTCCTACGAGCAGTACTTC. The encoded protein is CASSRTSDTSYEQYF.

J is TRBJ2-1 and V is TRBV5-1; D not certain. CDR3 length: 13 residues. Trimming took off 6 bases at V and 0 bases at J, with 7 bases between the two ends. Germline CDR1 and CDR2: SGHRS and YFSETQ. DNA for the CDR3: TGCGCCAGCAAGGCTAGCTCCTACAATGAGCAGTTCTTC. Its translation: CASKASSYNEQFF. Complete variable domain (other parts from reference TRBV5-1 and TRBJ2-1): KAGVTQTPRYLIKTRGQQVTLSCSPISGHRSVSWYQQTPGQGLQFLFEYFSETQRNKGNFPGRFSGRQFSNSRSEMNVSTLELGDSALYLCASKASSYNEQFFGPGTRLTVL.